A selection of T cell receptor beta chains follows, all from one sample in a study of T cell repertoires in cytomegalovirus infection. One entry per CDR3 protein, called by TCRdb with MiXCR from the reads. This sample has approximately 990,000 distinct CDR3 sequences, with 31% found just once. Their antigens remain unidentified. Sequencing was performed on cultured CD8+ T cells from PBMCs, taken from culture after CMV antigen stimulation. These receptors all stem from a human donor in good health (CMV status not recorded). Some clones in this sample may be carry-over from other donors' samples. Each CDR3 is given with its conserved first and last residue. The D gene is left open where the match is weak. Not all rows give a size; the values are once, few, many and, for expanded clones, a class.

CDR3: CASSLDRVDEQFF
DNA: TGTGCCAGCAGCTTAGACAGGGTAGATGAGCAGTTCTTC
J: TRBJ2-1
V: TRBV7-6
size: many
length: 13
D: NA

CDR3: CASSSISGGYEQYF
DNA: TGTGCCAGCAGTTCGATTAGCGGGGGCTACGAGCAGTACTTC
J: TRBJ2-7
V: TRBV27
size: few
length: 14
D: TRBD2

CDR3: CASSYLHRVDTGELFF
DNA: TGTGCCAGCAGTTACCTTCACAGGGTAGACACCGGGGAGCTGTTTTTT
J: TRBJ2-2
V: TRBV6-5
size: few
length: 16
D: NA

CDR3: CASSNPKDGGQVKERYGYTF
DNA: TGTGCCAGCAGCAACCCGAAAGACGGAGGACAGGTAAAGGAACGATATGGCTACACCTTC
J: TRBJ1-2
V: TRBV7-9
size: few
length: 20
D: TRBD1

CDR3: CATPRAENTGELFF
DNA: TGTGCCACCCCCCGGGCAGAAAACACCGGGGAGCTGTTTTTT
J: TRBJ2-2
V: TRBV2
size: NA
length: 14
D: NA

CDR3: CSARGRRQGSNQPQHF
DNA: TGCAGTGCGAGGGGACGCCGACAGGGCAGCAATCAGCCCCAGCATTTT
J: TRBJ1-5
V: TRBV20-1
size: NA
length: 16
D: TRBD1

CDR3: CASTQGEGNQPQHF
DNA: TGTGCCAGCACCCAGGGGGAGGGGAATCAGCCCCAGCATTTT
J: TRBJ1-5
V: TRBV28
size: NA
length: 14
D: TRBD1

CDR3: CASSPWTGRPDTQYF
DNA: TGTGCCAGCAGTCCCTGGACAGGGAGGCCAGATACGCAGTATTTT
J: TRBJ2-3
V: TRBV5-4
size: few
length: 15
D: TRBD1

CDR3: CASSERGGSKNIQYF
DNA: TGTGCCAGCAGTGAACGGGGGGGCTCCAAAAACATTCAGTACTTC
J: TRBJ2-4
V: TRBV6-1
size: few
length: 15
D: TRBD2

CDR3: CASMIGNTEAFF
DNA: TGTGCCAGTATGATTGGGAACACTGAAGCTTTCTTT
J: TRBJ1-1
V: TRBV19
size: NA
length: 12
D: NA

CDR3: CASGSRSGDTQYF
DNA: TGTGCCAGCGGATCCCGATCCGGAGATACGCAGTATTTT
J: TRBJ2-3
V: TRBV7-6
size: many
length: 13
D: NA

CDR3: CASSLYPRGHNEQFF
DNA: TGTGCCAGCAGTTTATATCCGCGGGGGCACAATGAGCAGTTCTTC
J: TRBJ2-1
V: TRBV28
size: NA
length: 15
D: NA

CDR3: CAISDWQGANTGELFF
DNA: TGTGCCATCAGTGATTGGCAGGGCGCGAACACCGGGGAGCTGTTTTTT
J: TRBJ2-2
V: TRBV10-3
size: many
length: 16
D: NA

CDR3: CASSLEGQNYTF
DNA: TGTGCCAGCAGCTTAGAGGGGCAAAACTACACCTTC
J: TRBJ1-2
V: TRBV11-3
size: NA
length: 12
D: NA

CDR3: CASSLERGSTYEQYF
DNA: TGTGCCAGCAGCCTCGAAAGGGGATCGACCTACGAGCAGTACTTC
J: TRBJ2-7
V: TRBV2
size: NA
length: 15
D: NA

CDR3: CASSLTATDTQYF
DNA: TGTGCCAGCAGCCTGACAGCCACAGATACGCAGTATTTT
J: TRBJ2-3
V: TRBV14
size: few
length: 13
D: NA

CDR3: CASSPVVGPQTQYF
DNA: TGTGCCAGCAGCCCTGTGGTTGGCCCGCAGACCCAGTACTTC
J: TRBJ2-5
V: TRBV27
size: NA
length: 14
D: NA

CDR3: CASSDGLPSIYNEQFF
DNA: TGTGCCAGCAGTGACGGGCTCCCCTCTATCTACAATGAGCAGTTCTTC
J: TRBJ2-1
V: TRBV2
size: NA
length: 16
D: NA

CDR3: CSVGLAGPYEQFF
DNA: TGCAGCGTTGGATTAGCGGGGCCCTATGAGCAGTTCTTC
J: TRBJ2-1
V: TRBV29-1
size: NA
length: 13
D: TRBD2

CDR3: CSARDYRATNEKLFF
DNA: TGCAGTGCTAGAGATTACAGGGCAACTAATGAAAAACTGTTTTTT
J: TRBJ1-4
V: TRBV20-1
size: NA
length: 15
D: NA

CDR3: CASSLAGLGLADTQYF
DNA: TGTGCCAGCAGCTTAGCGGGACTAGGATTGGCAGATACGCAGTATTTT
J: TRBJ2-3
V: TRBV7-9
size: few
length: 16
D: TRBD2

CDR3: CASSQEWASQSQPQHF
DNA: TGCGCCAGCAGCCAAGAATGGGCCAGCCAGAGTCAGCCCCAGCATTTT
J: TRBJ1-5
V: TRBV4-1
size: NA
length: 16
D: NA

CDR3: CASSLTLINQPQHF
DNA: TGTGCCAGCAGCTTAACGTTGATCAATCAGCCCCAGCATTTT
J: TRBJ1-5
V: TRBV7-2
size: many
length: 14
D: NA

CDR3: CASSQDENYGYTF
DNA: TGCGCCAGCAGCCAAGATGAGAACTATGGCTACACCTTC
J: TRBJ1-2
V: TRBV4-3
size: few
length: 13
D: NA

CDR3: CASYAVLGTGRSRVNGYTF
DNA: TGTGCCAGCTACGCAGTACTTGGGACAGGGAGAAGCAGGGTTAATGGCTACACCTTC
J: TRBJ1-2
V: TRBV2
size: NA
length: 19
D: TRBD1

CDR3: CSAIDRLNYGYTF
DNA: TGCAGTGCTATCGACAGACTCAACTATGGCTACACCTTC
J: TRBJ1-2
V: TRBV20-1
size: NA
length: 13
D: NA

CDR3: CASSLGQGLLDTDTQYF
DNA: TGTGCCAGCAGCTTAGGGCAGGGACTACTCGACACAGATACGCAGTATTTT
J: TRBJ2-3
V: TRBV7-9
size: NA
length: 17
D: TRBD2

CDR3: CASREGITEAFF
DNA: TGTGCCAGCAGAGAGGGGATCACTGAAGCTTTCTTT
J: TRBJ1-1
V: TRBV2
size: few
length: 12
D: NA

CDR3: CASNKKTTYNEQFF
DNA: TGTGCCAGCAACAAGAAGACTACCTACAATGAGCAGTTCTTC
J: TRBJ2-1
V: TRBV7-9
size: few
length: 14
D: NA

CDR3: CASTSSELAGALEQTQYF
DNA: TGTGCCAGCACCTCCTCAGAGCTAGCGGGGGCCCTAGAGCAGACCCAGTACTTC
J: TRBJ2-5
V: TRBV7-9
size: few
length: 18
D: TRBD2